The TCR beta chain under discussion was sequenced for a study of early T cells in non-severe SARS-CoV-2 infection. This clonotype was observed a few times. V was pared by 3 bases and J by 5 bases, with 5 bases between. CDR1 and CDR2 from the germline V gene are DFQATT and SNEGSKA (reference sequence). There are 11 residues in the CDR3. Individual cDNA molecules each received unique molecular identifiers attached to them. TCRdb used MiXCR to reprocess the 5' RACE reads, holding one entry per CDR3 protein. This sample has roughly 80,000 distinct CDR3 sequences; roughly 13% occur once, and the top ten carry roughly 3.1%.

The chain uses TRBV20-1 and TRBJ2-1; D unresolved. This TCR was sampled from an adult who was a healthcare worker with PCR-confirmed SARS-CoV-2 infection or an uninfected control (not recorded which). The sample comprised whole blood. CDR3 amino acids: CSASRHNEQFF. DNA of the CDR3: TGCAGTGCTAGCAGGCACAATGAGCAGTTCTTC.